The 31 T cell receptor beta chains reported below all come from one sample, sequenced in a study of T-cell memory formation after mild COVID-19. TCRdb independently ran MiXCR on the 5' RACE reads; one entry per CDR3 protein. The sample contains fewer than 650,000 distinct CDR3 sequences, about 18% of which appear only once. The sequencing sample was made of PBMCs or a T cell subset sorted from them (not recorded which). These receptors were obtained from an adult woman who had mild COVID-19 (a few samples of this study predate the infection). Cell type and time point are not known.

The J gene is TRBJ2-2, the V gene TRBV15; D unresolved. Germline-derived CDR1 and CDR2 are LNHNV and YYDKDF (reference sequence). This CDR3 has 13 residues. Trimming removed 5 bases at V and 1 base at J, with 5 bases between. The CDR3 coding sequence is TGTGCCACCAGCGGAGTGAACACCGGGGAGCTGTTTTTT. Residues: CATSGVNTGELFF.

The V gene is TRBV11-3, the J gene TRBJ1-6; tentatively, D is TRBD1 (5 bases). The CDR3 is made up of 17 amino acids. Trimming pared 5 bases from V and 8 bases from J, leaving 22 bases between. The germline V gene has CDR1 SGHNT and CDR2 YENEEA. CDR3 region: CASSHEGTGGRDSPLHF. Written as DNA, the CDR3 is TGTGCCAGCAGCCACGAGGGGACGGGAGGAAGGGATTCACCCCTCCACTTT.

This clonotype has more than one count but fewer than ten. This chain uses TRBV2 with TRBJ1-1; D unresolved. Germline CDR1 SNHLY, CDR2 FYNNEI. The CDR3 spans 14 residues. Deletions cut 5 bases from V and 10 bases from J, with 20 bases between. DNA for the CDR3: TGTGCCAGCAGTCTAGGTGAGGGCGCCGGGAGAGCTTTCTTT. This encodes CASSLGEGAGRAFF.

V usage is TRBV7-9 and J usage is TRBJ1-2; TRBD1 matches at 9 bases. The CDR3 covers 14 residues. The V and J ends lost 3 bases and 4 bases, in that order; junction bases with no gene match: 3. Per germline, CDR1 SEHNR and CDR2 FQNEAQ (reference sequence). CDR3 nucleotide sequence: TGTGCCAGCAGCTTTGCGACAGGGGGCTATGGCTACACCTTC. Translated, it gives CASSFATGGYGYTF. The variable domain in full, completed from reference TRBV7-9 and TRBJ1-2, reads DTGVSQNPRHKITKRGQNVTFRCDPISEHNRLYWYRQTLGQGPEFLTYFQNEAQLEKSRLLSDRFSAERPKGSFSTLEIQRTEQGDSAMYLCASSFATGGYGYTFGSGTRLTVV.

The rearrangement uses TRBV5-5 and TRBJ2-2; D gene unclear. V lost 1 base and J 5 bases, leaving 6 bases between the germline ends. This CDR3 has 13 amino acids. CDR1 and CDR2 from the germline V gene are SGHKS and YYEKEE (reference sequence). CDR3 sequence: CASSLKETGELFF. The CDR3 DNA sequence: TGTGCCAGCAGCTTGAAAGAGACCGGGGAGCTGTTTTTT.

Of note for this clonotype: The CDR3 does not close with the conserved phenylalanine or tryptophan, likely indicating a read error. The V and J genes are TRBV10-3 and TRBJ2-1, with 9 positions matching TRBD2. CDR1 ENHRY and CDR2 SYGVKD come from the germline V gene. The V and J ends lost 4 bases and 5 bases, in that order; junction bases with no gene match: 3. The CDR3 extends over 14 amino acids. The CDR3, as DNA: TGTGCCATCAGTGTAGCGGGAGCGGACAATGAGCAGTTCCTC. This sequence encodes CAISVAGADNEQFL.

This clonotype occurred a few times. This chain links TRBV20-1 with TRBJ2-7; 13 nucleotides align to TRBD2. The CDR3 consists of 18 residues. V shed 3 bases and J 0 bases; nucleotides not matched to a gene: 11. Germline CDR1 reads DFQATT; CDR2 reads SNEGSKA (reference sequence). DNA for the CDR3: TGCAGTGCTAGCGGGGCAGGACTAGCGGGAGCCTCCTCCTACGAGCAGTACTTC. It encodes CSASGAGLAGASSYEQYF.

This clonotype was recorded a few times. The chain uses TRBV27 and TRBJ2-7, with D unresolved. In germline, CDR1 is MNHEY, CDR2 SMNVEV (reference sequence). The CDR3 extends over 16 amino acids. The V gene lost 2 bases and the J gene lost 2 bases, with 16 bases spanning the gap. The CDR3 loop reads CASSLGLTVRTYEQYF. CDR3 DNA sequence: TGTGCCAGCAGTTTAGGTCTCACAGTAAGGACCTACGAGCAGTACTTC.

This clonotype occurred many times. V gene TRBV15 combines with J gene TRBJ2-2; TRBD1 matches at 7 bases. The ends lost 0 bases at V and 7 bases at J; junction bases unmatched: 14. Germline CDR1 LNHNV, CDR2 YYDKDF (reference sequence). CDR3 length: 18 amino acids. The chain's CDR3 is CATSREGILDRADGELFF. CDR3 DNA: TGTGCCACCAGCAGAGAGGGGATACTAGACAGGGCAGACGGGGAGCTGTTTTTT.

This clonotype was counted only a few times. This rearrangement joins TRBV6-1 to TRBJ1-3; TRBD1 is a possible D gene (5 bases). The germline V gene has CDR1 MNHNS and CDR2 SASEGT. The CDR3 covers 16 residues. V gave up 4 bases and J gave up 4 bases, with 17 bases separating them. CDR3 sequence: CASSGSRQMRGNTIYF. CDR3 sequence (DNA): TGTGCCAGCAGTGGGAGTAGACAGATGCGAGGAAACACCATATATTTT.

This clonotype was seen a handful of times. For the CDR3, the DNA is TGTGCCAGCAGCCTGGGACAGCCTGCAGACTATGGCTACACCTTC. Encoded protein: CASSLGQPADYGYTF. The rearrangement uses TRBV7-3 and TRBJ1-2; 7 nucleotides match TRBD1. The CDR3 has 15 residues. Germline V CDR1 and CDR2: SGHTA, FQGTGA. Trimming took 5 bases from V and 3 from J; bases not matched to a gene: 9.

This clonotype was seen only a few times. This chain connects TRBV7-9 to TRBJ2-6, with D perhaps assigned TRBD1 or TRBD2 (5 bases each). CDR1 and CDR2 from the germline V gene are SEHNR and FQNEAQ (reference sequence). The CDR3 consists of 14 residues. V dropped 10 bases and J dropped 1 base, with 11 bases sitting between them. DNA of the CDR3: TGTGCCACCGAGGGGAGATCTGGGGCCAACGTCCTGACTTTC. Amino acid sequence: CATEGRSGANVLTF.

The rearrangement links TRBV30 to TRBJ2-7; D uncertain. CDR1 is GTSNPN, CDR2 SVGIG, per germline (reference sequence). This CDR3 has 13 amino acids. V lost 2 bases and J lost 5, with 13 bases in between. The CDR3 bases are TGTGCCTGGAGTTATTCTACGGCCCACGAGCAGTACTTC. The encoded protein is CAWSYSTAHEQYF.

A word on this clonotype: An end of the junction differs from the germline gene, which may be a read error. J is TRBJ2-7 and V is TRBV7-8; the D gene is possibly TRBD2 (6 bases). Germline V CDR1 and CDR2: SGHVS, FQNEAQ. CDR3 length equals 13 residues. CDR3 nucleotides: TGTGCCAGCAGCCTGGCAGGACTATCGCTTTCAGTTTTC. Translated: CASSLAGLSLSVF.

This chain uses TRBV7-6 with TRBJ1-1; D remains unclear. Germline CDR1 is SGHVS and CDR2 is FNYEAQ. Trimming shortened V by 5 bases and J by 1 base, and 11 bases separated the two germline ends. The CDR3 is 14 amino acids. The CDR3 nucleotides are TGTGCCAGCAGCACACCCGGGAGGAACACTGAAGCTTTCTTT. The encoded protein is CASSTPGRNTEAFF.

This clonotype was recorded a few times. This chain uses TRBV4-3 with TRBJ2-7; TRBD1 might be the D (6 bases). The V end was cut by 2 bases, the J end by 1 base, with 18 bases between. Germline CDR1 LGHNA, CDR2 YSLEER. CDR3 size: 17 residues. DNA for the CDR3: TGCGCCAGCAGCCAAAGTCCCCCCACTCAGGGGTCCTACGAGCAGTACTTC. Translated: CASSQSPPTQGSYEQYF.

V and J are TRBV12-3 or TRBV12-4 and TRBJ1-2; no definite D call. The CDR3 is 13 residues long. Deletions cut 4 bases from V and 4 bases from J, with 10 bases between. In nucleotides, the CDR3 is TGTGCCAGCAGTTCCCGGGTCCTCTATGGCTACACCTTC. Protein product: CASSSRVLYGYTF.

The CDR3 here is CASSSRAISGNTIYF. The CDR3 nucleotides are TGTGCCAGCAGCTCCAGGGCGATCTCTGGAAACACCATATATTTT. V and J are TRBV7-9 and TRBJ1-3; maybe TRBD1 (5 bases). CDR1 and CDR2 from the germline V gene are SEHNR and FQNEAQ (reference sequence). The V end was cut by 4 bases, the J end by 0 bases, with 10 bases between. This CDR3 is built from 15 residues. Looking up the rest from reference TRBV7-9 and TRBJ1-3 gives the full variable domain: DTGVSQNPRHKITKRGQNVTFRCDPISEHNRLYWYRQTLGQGPEFLTYFQNEAQLEKSRLLSDRFSAERPKGSFSTLEIQRTEQGDSAMYLCASSSRAISGNTIYFGEGSWLTVV.

V usage is TRBV7-8 and J usage is TRBJ1-4, with 12 bases lining up with TRBD1. The CDR3 runs 18 residues. V was clipped by 5 bases and J by 3 bases; unmatched bases: 10. Per the germline V gene, CDR1 is SGHVS and CDR2 is FQNEAQ. The CDR3 DNA reads TGTGCCAGCAGCGCCCCCCGGGACAGGGGGCCGGCTAATGAAAAACTGTTTTTT. It is translated as CASSAPRDRGPANEKLFF.

This clonotype was seen a few times. In DNA form, the CDR3 reads TGTGCCAGCAGTCCCAGGACAGGGGGCGACACCGGGGAGCTGTTTTTT. Amino acids: CASSPRTGGDTGELFF. The chain employs TRBV27 and TRBJ2-2, with 11 nucleotides matching TRBD1. The germline CDR1 and CDR2 sequences are MNHEY and SMNVEV (reference sequence). V trimming: 5 bases; J trimming: 3 bases; junction bases outside the gene matches: 5. The CDR3 runs to 16 residues.

The gene calls are TRBV3-1 and TRBJ2-1; D may be TRBD1 or TRBD2 (5 bases each). Between the trimmed V and J ends, which lost 5 bases and 4 bases, there was a span of 21 bases. The CDR3 is 17 amino acids. Germline V CDR1 and CDR2: LGHDT, YNNKEL (reference sequence). The CDR3 protein is CASSEGTAGLTYNEQFF. The DNA for the CDR3 is TGTGCCAGCAGCGAAGGGACCGCTGGACTTACTTACAATGAGCAGTTCTTC.

This clonotype turned up a few times. The chain combines TRBV11-1 with TRBJ2-5; D is unresolved. Germline CDR1 is SGHAT and CDR2 is FQDESV (reference sequence). This CDR3 comprises 13 residues. V lost 1 base to trimming and J lost 2 bases, with 5 bases between them. CDR3 sequence reads: CASSLDWQETQYF. The CDR3 DNA reads as TGTGCCAGCAGCTTAGACTGGCAAGAGACCCAGTACTTC.

At least ten counts were recorded for this clonotype. J is TRBJ2-7 and V is TRBV7-2; tentatively, D is TRBD1 or TRBD2 (5 bases each). Germline V gives CDR1 SGHTA, CDR2 FQGNSA. The V end lost 3 bases, the J end lost 6 bases, and 12 bases lay between the germline ends. The CDR3 contains 13 residues. This CDR3 reads CASSFARDLEQYF. As DNA, the CDR3 is TGTGCCAGCAGCTTCGCCCGGGACCTCGAGCAGTACTTC. The entire variable domain, with the rest obtained from reference TRBV7-2 and TRBJ2-7, is as follows: GAGVSQSPSNKVTEKGKDVELRCDPISGHTALYWYRQSLGQGLEFLIYFQGNSAPDKSGLPSDRFSAERTGGSVSTLTIQRTQQEDSAVYLCASSFARDLEQYFGPGTRLTVT.

This clonotype was picked up a small number of times. The J gene is TRBJ1-1, the V gene TRBV20-1; D unclear. The V gene lost 3 bases and the J gene lost 5 bases, with 16 bases spanning the gap. CDR3 length: 14 amino acids. CDR1 and CDR2 from the germline V gene are DFQATT and SNEGSKA (reference sequence). CDR3 DNA: TGCAGTGCTAGTGTAGGGTCAGGAGGGACTGAAGCTTTCTTT. This codes for CSASVGSGGTEAFF.

The V gene is TRBV5-1, the J gene TRBJ1-1; 7 bases are a match to TRBD1. The V segment lost 0 bases and the J segment 1 base; nucleotides outside the gene matches: 3. The CDR3 contains 15 residues. CDR1 is SGHRS, CDR2 YFSETQ, per germline. In DNA form, the CDR3 reads TGCGCCAGCAGCTTGGGGGACAGACCGAACACTGAAGCTTTCTTT. Its translation: CASSLGDRPNTEAFF.

The table lists this clonotype with many counts. The genes are TRBV12-3 or TRBV12-4 and TRBJ2-5; no firm D call. CDR3 size: 12 residues. V dropped 6 bases and J dropped 0 bases, with 5 bases sitting between them. CDR3 nucleotides: TGTGCCAGCAGCCGCTACCAAGAGACCCAGTACTTC. Translating gives CASSRYQETQYF.

This clonotype has only a few counts. V usage is TRBV20-1 and J usage is TRBJ2-7; D call uncertain. The V gene lost 0 bases and the J gene lost 6 bases, with 12 bases spanning the gap. Germline CDR1 reads DFQATT; CDR2 reads SNEGSKA (reference sequence). The CDR3 totals 13 residues. The CDR3 here is CSARDRYRSEQYF. CDR3 in DNA: TGCAGTGCTAGAGATAGGTACAGAAGCGAGCAGTACTTC.

With regard to this clonotype: One end of the junction is discordant with germline, which a read error may explain. V usage is TRBV15 and J usage is TRBJ1-3; no clear D gene. The CDR3 runs to 17 residues. Germline V gene data show CDR1 as LNHNV and CDR2 as YYDKDF (reference sequence). This CDR3 is CANSRELPGSKGNTIYF. CDR3 DNA sequence: TGTGCCAACAGCAGAGAGTTACCGGGTTCAAAAGGAAACACCATATATTTT.

This clonotype has just a few counts. This chain links TRBV7-8 with TRBJ2-5, with no clear D. Germline CDR1 SGHVS, CDR2 FQNEAQ. The CDR3 spans 14 residues. V was trimmed by 1 base and J by 0 bases, leaving 6 bases between them. In nucleotides, the CDR3 is TGTGCCAGCAGCTTAGGGAACTACCAAGAGACCCAGTACTTC. Translation gives CASSLGNYQETQYF.

J is TRBJ2-7 and V is TRBV18; perhaps D is TRBD1 or TRBD2 (5 bases each). Germline V CDR1 and CDR2: KGHSH, LQKENI. This CDR3 is built from 15 residues. V was clipped by 2 bases and J by 3 bases, with 14 bases between them. The CDR3 nucleotides read TGTGCCAGCTCACCATCCCGGGACGTGCTCTACGAGCAGTACTTC. Its translation is CASSPSRDVLYEQYF.

This sequence joins TRBV7-2 and TRBJ1-1; D is perhaps TRBD1 (6 bases). The V gene's germline CDR1 is SGHTA and CDR2 FQGNSA. There are 14 residues in the CDR3. V gave up 6 bases and J gave up 1 base, with 12 bases separating them. The CDR3 bases are TGTGCCAGCAGTTACAGGGCTTCGAACACTGAAGCTTTCTTT. This codes for CASSYRASNTEAFF.